The rows below give T cell receptor beta chains drawn from one sample of a study of T cells in pancreatic ductal adenocarcinoma. Measured with immunoSEQ multiplex PCR; TCRdb has only the in-frame clones, and not every one. Among more than 25,000 clones listed, approximately 90% were seen once. Sequenced input: PBMCs. Receptors were obtained from a human donor with pancreatic ductal adenocarcinoma. Each CDR3 is given without its conserved first and last residue.

j_call,v_call,cdr3_length,cdr3_aa
TRBJ2-2,TRBV29-1,14,SVDGQGVDDTGELF
TRBJ2-7,TRBV4-3,11,ASSQDINYEQY
TRBJ2-5,TRBV5-4,12,ASSPEGGMETQY
TRBJ2-3,TRBV6-6,12,AGWTGGFADTQY
TRBJ2-7,TRBV5-1,12,ASSLNSWNYEQY
TRBJ1-2,TRBV28,16,ASSVRAGHPSGNYGYT
TRBJ2-3,TRBV7-2,14,ASSRRQGRSTDTQY
TRBJ2-1,TRBV5-1,11,ASSLDRANEQF
TRBJ2-4,TRBV6-1,16,ASSEGAYRVLAKNIQY
TRBJ1-1,TRBV28,11,ASSSRVKTEAF
TRBJ2-3,TRBV19,12,ASSIGRNTDTQY
TRBJ1-2,TRBV2,12,ASSPTPANYGYT
TRBJ2-7,TRBV7-9,10,ASQTASGEQY
TRBJ1-1,TRBV27,16,ASSFPPTMAGKGNEAF
TRBJ2-5,TRBV29-1,11,SVEDLLVQTQY
TRBJ1-1,TRBV7-9,12,ASSLSRPNTEAF
TRBJ2-2,TRBV7-8,13,ASSLGGMNTGELF
TRBJ2-2,TRBV6-1,10,ASRTGTGELF
TRBJ2-5,TRBV5-1,13,ASSSGLAGGETQY
TRBJ1-2,TRBV5-6,16,ASSSLMKIRGYNYGYT
TRBJ1-2,TRBV27,13,ASSSRQGAHYGYT
TRBJ2-3,TRBV9,12,ASSGSPRTDTQY
TRBJ2-7,TRBV5-1,12,ASSLSGGPYEQY
TRBJ1-2,TRBV18,13,ASSPYRTGDHGYT
TRBJ2-4,TRBV18,13,ASSPPGGAKNIQY
TRBJ2-2,TRBV28,12,ASGTPQALRELF
TRBJ2-1,TRBV28,10,ASSWQSNEQF